These T cell receptor beta chains were read from a single sample in a study of T cell responses to AZD1222 COVID-19 vaccine. Assay: immunoSEQ multiplex PCR; the TCRdb copy retains only in-frame clones and omits some. The table shows some 58,000 clones, with about 87% occurring only once. Sequenced material: peripheral blood, taken on day 0 of AZD1222 vaccination. These receptors all come from an adult in good health. The CDR3 runs from the conserved cysteine through the conserved F or W. The D gene is left open where the match is weak. A row's size may be missing; if present it is once, few, many or a size class.

TRBJ1-1	TRBV29-1	.	.	TGCAGCACCGGGGGGCATTTGAACACTGAAGCTTTCTTT	CSTGGHLNTEAFF
TRBJ2-5	TRBV5-6	TRBD1	.	TGTGCCAGCAGCCCGGGGACAGGAGTTGGAGAGACCCAGTACTTC	CASSPGTGVGETQYF
TRBJ1-1	TRBV7-2	TRBD1	.	TGTGCCAGCAGCCCGACGAGCTGGACAGGGGCAGGGAACACTGAAGCTTTCTTT	CASSPTSWTGAGNTEAFF
TRBJ1-2	TRBV5-1	.	.	TGCGCCAGCAGCTTGGAACAAGGGCCCTCCGCCTTC	CASSLEQGPSAF
TRBJ2-7	TRBV7-2	TRBD2	.	TGTGCCAGCAGCTTAGAGGCTAGCGGGGTGGGGGCTAAAGAGCAGTACTTC	CASSLEASGVGAKEQYF
TRBJ2-1	TRBV2	TRBD2	.	TGTGCCAGCAGGCCATTTGGACTAGCGAGGGGGAATGAGCAGTTCTTC	CASRPFGLARGNEQFF
TRBJ1-2	TRBV2	TRBD1	.	TGTGCCAGCACACCCCCAGGGGGGCGCGTTTATGGCTACACCTTC	CASTPPGGRVYGYTF
TRBJ1-2	TRBV2	.	.	TGTGCCAGCAGTGGCCGGGGACGGGATAACTATGGCTACACCTTC	CASSGRGRDNYGYTF
TRBJ2-5	TRBV6-2/TRBV6-3	.	.	TGTGCCAGCAGTTATACGGAGACCCAGTACTTC	CASSYTETQYF
TRBJ2-7	TRBV3-1/TRBV3-2	.	.	TGTGCCAGCAGCCACGACATGGGGGATTACGAGCAGTACTTC	CASSHDMGDYEQYF
TRBJ2-2	TRBV3-1/TRBV3-2	TRBD2	.	TGTGCCAGCAGCCAAGGACTAGCGGGAAGAGGGGAGCTGTTTTTT	CASSQGLAGRGELFF
TRBJ2-3	TRBV9	.	.	TGTGCCAGCAGCGTGCACACAGATACGCAGTATTTT	CASSVHTDTQYF
TRBJ2-7	TRBV27	TRBD1	once	TGTGCCAGCAGCTTGGCAGGGGGCTACGAGCAGTACTTC	CASSLAGGYEQYF
TRBJ1-2	TRBV4-1	.	large	TGCGCCAGCAGCCAAGATCGCATCGGCATAGCTTATGGCTACACCTTC	CASSQDRIGIAYGYTF
TRBJ1-1	TRBV5-4	.	.	TGTGCCAGCAGCCTCATCCCGGAGGGCACTGAAGCTTTCTTT	CASSLIPEGTEAFF
TRBJ2-1	TRBV3-1/TRBV3-2	.	.	TGTGCCAGCAGCCAAGCAACGGGAGTGTACAATGAGCAGTTCTTC	CASSQATGVYNEQFF